This T cell receptor (beta chain) was sequenced for a study of Graves' ophthalmopathy and Graves' hyperthyroidism. Turning to the study itself: Upon initial diagnosis and before any treatment, peripheral blood was collected.

The TCR beta CDR3 regions underwent amplification from RNA transcripts. First-round RT-PCR used HTBI primers; second-round multiplex PCR followed. TCRdb reanalysed the multiplex PCR reads using MiXCR and keeps one entry per CDR3 protein. The table records roughly 700,000 distinct CDR3 sequences, roughly two fifths of them present only once. This clonotype was counted a few times. Its specificity is not known. Diagnoses were established from clinical symptoms, serum thyroxine, TRAb, thyroid ultrasound and orbital computed tomography. Notes on the study in general: Most thyroid clonotypes with frequency above 0.001 were detected in blood too. Ophthalmopathy progression predictions by the model showed approximately 79% specificity and about 71% sensitivity.

The source is an adult man with Graves' ophthalmopathy. Sequencing input: peripheral blood.

CDR3 residues: CASSVISGEQETQYF. The CDR3 nucleotides read TGTGCCAGCAGCGTAATCTCAGGGGAACAAGAGACCCAGTACTTC. The J gene is TRBJ2-5, the V gene TRBV9, with D perhaps matching TRBD1 (6 bases). CDR1 SGDLS and CDR2 YYNGEE come from the germline V gene. The CDR3 length is 15 residues. Trimming removed 1 base at V and 2 bases at J, with 12 bases between.